Listed below are T cell receptor beta chains from one sample, sequenced in a study of cytomegalovirus exposure and HLA in healthy donors. Libraries were prepared by immunoSEQ multiplex PCR; TCRdb keeps only in-frame clonotypes and omits some of them. Here the sample spans 110,000 to 150,000 clones, roughly 9.4% being singletons. Material: PBMCs. These receptors came from a male donor in good health and CMV-seronegative. CDR3s include the opening cysteine and the closing phenylalanine or tryptophan. D genes are given only for firm matches. Clone sizes are given selectively: once, few, many, or a class where the clone is expanded.

d_gene: .
abundance: .
v_gene: TRBV6-1
j_gene: TRBJ1-2
CDR3nt: TGTGCCAGCAGTGATCCAGGGACTAACTATGGCTACCCCTTC
CDR3aa: CASSDPGTNYGYPF

d_gene: TRBD2
abundance: .
v_gene: TRBV7-9
j_gene: TRBJ2-3
CDR3nt: TGTGCCAGCAGCTTACAGGTAGCGGGGCACCCCGGGGCAGATACGCAGTATTTT
CDR3aa: CASSLQVAGHPGADTQYF

d_gene: .
abundance: .
v_gene: TRBV30
j_gene: TRBJ1-1
CDR3nt: TGTGCCTGGAGTCATGGGGACGGGGGAAGGAACACTGAAGCTTTCTTT
CDR3aa: CAWSHGDGGRNTEAFF

d_gene: .
abundance: .
v_gene: TRBV6-6
j_gene: TRBJ2-1
CDR3nt: TGTGCCACACAGGGTTCTTACAATGAGCAGTTCTTC
CDR3aa: CATQGSYNEQFF

d_gene: TRBD2
abundance: few
v_gene: TRBV19
j_gene: TRBJ2-1
CDR3nt: TGTGCCACTCCTCGGGGACTAGCGGGAGTAGCTGAGAGGCCCCGGTTCTTC
CDR3aa: CATPRGLAGVAERPRFF

d_gene: TRBD1
abundance: .
v_gene: TRBV9
j_gene: TRBJ2-7
CDR3nt: TGTGCCAGCAGCACAACCGGACAGGGGCGCGAGCAGTACTTC
CDR3aa: CASSTTGQGREQYF

d_gene: TRBD1
abundance: few
v_gene: TRBV29-1
j_gene: TRBJ2-5
CDR3nt: TGCAGCGCTCGGGGACAGGGCATGCAAGAGACCCAGTACTTC
CDR3aa: CSARGQGMQETQYF

d_gene: TRBD1
abundance: .
v_gene: TRBV5-8
j_gene: TRBJ1-5
CDR3nt: TGTGCCAGCAGCGGGGACAGGGATAATCAGCCCCAGCATTTT
CDR3aa: CASSGDRDNQPQHF

d_gene: .
abundance: .
v_gene: TRBV7-9
j_gene: TRBJ2-3
CDR3nt: TGTGCCAGCAGCTCGAGGACAGTTAGAACAGATACGCAGTATTTT
CDR3aa: CASSSRTVRTDTQYF

d_gene: TRBD1
abundance: few
v_gene: TRBV5-6
j_gene: TRBJ2-7
CDR3nt: TGTGCCAGCAGCTTCGGACAGGGAACCTACGAGCAGTACTTC
CDR3aa: CASSFGQGTYEQYF

d_gene: .
abundance: .
v_gene: TRBV5-4
j_gene: TRBJ1-2
CDR3nt: TGTGCCAGCAGCTTGGGTAGGGATACAGGGACCCACATCGGCTACACCTTC
CDR3aa: CASSLGRDTGTHIGYTF

d_gene: .
abundance: .
v_gene: TRBV6-1
j_gene: TRBJ2-3
CDR3nt: TGTGCCAGCCTTCTTCCGGGACACCGAGCAGATACGCAGTATTTT
CDR3aa: CASLLPGHRADTQYF

d_gene: TRBD2
abundance: .
v_gene: TRBV4-3
j_gene: TRBJ2-3
CDR3nt: TGCGCCAGCAGCCCTAAGAGCGGGAGGGCTAGCACAGATACGCAGTATTTT
CDR3aa: CASSPKSGRASTDTQYF

d_gene: .
abundance: .
v_gene: TRBV25-1
j_gene: TRBJ1-2
CDR3nt: TGTGCCAGCAGTGCCCGGGACAAAAACCAATATGGCTACACCTTC
CDR3aa: CASSARDKNQYGYTF

d_gene: .
abundance: once
v_gene: TRBV11-2
j_gene: TRBJ2-7
CDR3nt: TGTGCCAGCAGCTTAGATCGGGGATCCTACGAGCAGTACTTC
CDR3aa: CASSLDRGSYEQYF

d_gene: .
abundance: few
v_gene: TRBV7-9
j_gene: TRBJ2-5
CDR3nt: TGTGCCAGCAGCCCTCGGGACAACCAAGAGACCCAGTACTTC
CDR3aa: CASSPRDNQETQYF

d_gene: .
abundance: few
v_gene: TRBV29-1
j_gene: TRBJ1-4
CDR3nt: TGCAGCGTTGAAGCTCGGGGGAGACTGTTTTTT
CDR3aa: CSVEARGRLFF

d_gene: .
abundance: few
v_gene: TRBV5-1
j_gene: TRBJ2-4
CDR3nt: TGCGCCAGCAGCTCTGGGGGCGCGACGGACATTCAGTACTTC
CDR3aa: CASSSGGATDIQYF

d_gene: TRBD1
abundance: .
v_gene: TRBV28
j_gene: TRBJ2-7
CDR3nt: TGTGCCAGCAGTCCGCGCCCCGGGACAGGGGACTACGAGCAGTACTTC
CDR3aa: CASSPRPGTGDYEQYF

d_gene: .
abundance: few
v_gene: TRBV30
j_gene: TRBJ2-3
CDR3nt: TGTGCCTGGAGTCGAGGGTTTACAGATACGCAGTATTTT
CDR3aa: CAWSRGFTDTQYF

d_gene: .
abundance: .
v_gene: TRBV6-1
j_gene: TRBJ1-1
CDR3nt: TGTGCCAGCAGTGTATCCGGGAACACTGAAGCTTTCTTT
CDR3aa: CASSVSGNTEAFF

d_gene: TRBD2
abundance: .
v_gene: TRBV5-4
j_gene: TRBJ2-1
CDR3nt: TGTGCCAGCAGCTCTAGGACTAGCGGGAGAGTTAATGAGCAGTTCTTC
CDR3aa: CASSSRTSGRVNEQFF

d_gene: TRBD1
abundance: few
v_gene: TRBV4-2
j_gene: TRBJ2-3
CDR3nt: TGTGCCAGCAGCCTACGAGTGGGTGCAGGGGGCCTCAAGGATACGCAGTATTTT
CDR3aa: CASSLRVGAGGLKDTQYF

d_gene: .
abundance: .
v_gene: TRBV27
j_gene: TRBJ1-2
CDR3nt: TGTGCCAGCAGTCTACGGACGGGGGGAATTGGATCCTATGGCTACACCTTC
CDR3aa: CASSLRTGGIGSYGYTF

d_gene: .
abundance: .
v_gene: TRBV19
j_gene: TRBJ2-7
CDR3nt: TGTGCCAGTAGCGACACTAGCTACGAGCAGTACTTC
CDR3aa: CASSDTSYEQYF

d_gene: TRBD1
abundance: few
v_gene: TRBV7-2
j_gene: TRBJ1-1
CDR3nt: TGTGCCAGCAGCCGACAGGGAGTAGGAGACACTGAAGCTTTCTTT
CDR3aa: CASSRQGVGDTEAFF

d_gene: TRBD1
abundance: few
v_gene: TRBV28
j_gene: TRBJ2-7
CDR3nt: TGTGCCAGCACCGCAGGGGGCACATTCGAGCAGTACTTC
CDR3aa: CASTAGGTFEQYF

d_gene: TRBD1
abundance: .
v_gene: TRBV28
j_gene: TRBJ2-7
CDR3nt: TGTGCCAGCAGTTTATACCCTGGGACAGGTTCCTACGAGCAGTACTTC
CDR3aa: CASSLYPGTGSYEQYF

d_gene: .
abundance: .
v_gene: TRBV30
j_gene: TRBJ2-1
CDR3nt: TGTGCCTGGAGGCGTGGGGAGAGCTCCTACAATGAGCAGTTCTTC
CDR3aa: CAWRRGESSYNEQFF

d_gene: .
abundance: .
v_gene: TRBV28
j_gene: TRBJ1-2
CDR3nt: TGTGCCAGCAGAGTTCGGGGGGACTATGGCTACACCTTC
CDR3aa: CASRVRGDYGYTF

d_gene: TRBD1
abundance: few
v_gene: TRBV6-5
j_gene: TRBJ1-5
CDR3nt: TGTGCCAGCAGTAAGACAGGGGGCGTCGGTCAGCCCCAGCATTTT
CDR3aa: CASSKTGGVGQPQHF